This record looks at one TCR beta chain sequence and its context. Its antigen is currently unknown. These data belong to a study of chemoradiotherapy in HPV16-positive cancers. Findings and limits, study-wide: HPV-responsive T-cell expansion during chemoradiotherapy was linked to improved recurrence-free survival in HPV16-positive patients.

Method: immunoSEQ multiplex PCR; TCRdb's copy keeps in-frame clones and lacks some. The sample lists 2,500 to 3,500 clones, approximately 88% occurring once. This sample comprised tumor tissue, obtained from a patient who underwent chemoradiotherapy. The source of this sequence is a human donor with HPV-associated anogenital cancer.

The CDR3 bases are TGTGCCAGCAGTTTACAGGACCACGAGCAGTACTTC. Protein sequence: CASSLQDHEQYF. The chain has TRBV28 and TRBJ2-7; no clear D gene. V was trimmed by 2 bases and J by 5 bases, leaving 7 bases between them. The V gene's germline CDR1 is MDHEN and CDR2 SYDVKM. The CDR3 runs 12 residues.